This T cell receptor beta chain was documented in a study of cytomegalovirus exposure and HLA in healthy donors. Primers for the PCR totalled 60 Vbeta and 13 Jbeta. Clones were read by immunoSEQ multiplex PCR, and TCRdb kept only the in-frame ones, dropping some. The sample includes 130,000 to 150,000 clones, 70% to 80% of them seen just once. The V gene lost 0 bases and the J gene lost 9 bases, with 11 bases spanning the gap. Germline V gives CDR1 LNHNV, CDR2 YYDKDF (reference sequence). The CDR3 spans 13 residues. The sequence came from a woman between 18 and 29 years old in good health and CMV-seropositive. V usage is TRBV15 and J usage is TRBJ1-2, with D hard to call. Sequenced sample: PBMCs. CDR3 protein: CATSREQRGSYTF. CDR3 nucleotide sequence: TGTGCCACCAGCAGAGAACAGCGAGGGAGCTACACCTTC.